The T cell receptor beta chain under discussion was sequenced for a study of blood T cells in healthy people across ages. With a J-beta primer mix and a sample-barcoded 5' primer, a second PCR ran roughly 7 to 11 cycles. TCRdb recomputed calls from the 5' RACE reads with MiXCR, one row per CDR3 protein. The data show approximately 1.5 million distinct CDR3 sequences, roughly a third seen once. The V end was cut by 0 bases, the J end by 3 bases, with 10 bases between. This CDR3 contains 15 residues. Looked up from germline, CDR1 is MGHRA and CDR2 is YSYEKL. The genes are TRBV4-1 and TRBJ2-3; D is unclear. The sequencing input was blood. The source is a woman in her twenties or thirties in good health. In nucleotides, the CDR3 is TGCGCCAGCAGCCAAGATATTCAGGAAACAGATACGCAGTATTTT. Translation: CASSQDIQETDTQYF.